These 16 T cell receptor beta chains came from one sample sequenced in a study of CD8+ T cells in alopecia areata. After isolation, RNA underwent reverse transcription to generate cDNA as the sequencing template. This table comes from immunoSEQ multiplex PCR, and its TCRdb copy is limited to in-frame clones, with some not included. The sample lists 200,000 to 250,000 clones, over 60% occurring once. As for treatment: oral pan-JAK inhibitor, 5-10 mg twice daily. The sample here was CD4+ T cells sorted from blood, taken at week 4, from a patient treated with tofacitinib. The receptors here all came from a human donor with alopecia areata.

In this sample, this clone turned up a few times. The chain combines TRBV7-2 with TRBJ2-7; unclear D gene. V lost 4 bases and J lost 5, with 12 bases in between. CDR1 and CDR2 from the germline V gene are SGHTA and FQGNSA. The CDR3 spans 13 residues. CDR3: CASSSRVDNEQYF. The CDR3 bases are TGTGCCAGCAGCTCTAGGGTTGACAACGAGCAGTACTTC.

The chain couples TRBV5-4 to TRBJ2-3; D uncertain. V was clipped by 7 bases and J by 14 bases, with 14 bases between them. Germline V gene lookup returns CDR1 SGHNT and CDR2 YYREEE (reference sequence). The CDR3 length is 10 residues. The chain's CDR3 is CASGNPTPYF. DNA of the CDR3: TGTGCCAGCGGAAACCCCACTCCGTATTTT. The full variable domain, its missing parts supplied by reference TRBV5-4 and TRBJ2-3, is ETGVTQSPTHLIKTRGQQVTLRCSSQSGHNTVSWYQQALGQGPQFIFQYYREEENGRGNFPPRFSGLQFPNYSSELNVNALELDDSALYLCASGNPTPYFGPGTRLTVL.

The table lists this clone with a few counts. This sequence joins TRBV4-1 and TRBJ1-2, with 7 bases fitting TRBD1. The CDR3 covers 16 residues. Germline values: CDR1 MGHRA, CDR2 YSYEKL. V shed 1 base and J 6 bases; nucleotides not matched to a gene: 11. The CDR3 DNA follows: TGCGCCAGCAGCCAAGTGAAGGGGGCTGTGTGGGATGGCTACACCTTC. As protein: CASSQVKGAVWDGYTF.

The chain uses TRBV4-1 and TRBJ2-1, with 12 positions matching TRBD2. CDR3 length: 17 residues. V lost 1 base and J lost 3; bases outside the gene matches: 4. Germline V gene lookup returns CDR1 MGHRA and CDR2 YSYEKL. The CDR3 reads CASSQGTSGEVYNEQFF. CDR3 nucleotide sequence: TGCGCCAGCAGCCAAGGGACTAGCGGGGAAGTCTACAATGAGCAGTTCTTC.

This clone was counted between two and nine times. V and J are TRBV23-1 and TRBJ2-2, with unresolved D. TRBV23-1 is given ORF status, its function remaining uncertain. V lost 8 bases, J lost 1 base, and 26 bases lay in between. The CDR3 totals 19 residues. The CDR3 region is CASGSLGILRGLNTGELFF. The CDR3, as DNA: TGCGCCAGCGGCTCCTTAGGCATCCTCCGTGGGTTGAACACCGGGGAGCTGTTTTTT.

CDR3: CASSELGRTDTQYF. The CDR3 coding sequence is TGCGCCAGCAGTGAGCTGGGTCGCACAGATACGCAGTATTTT. The chain recombines TRBV10-1 with TRBJ2-3, with D unresolved. The CDR3 is 14 residues long. The V gene lost 2 bases and the J gene lost 1 base, with 7 bases spanning the gap. Looked up from germline, CDR1 is WNHNN and CDR2 is SYGVQD (reference sequence).

There are a few counts of this clone. The rearrangement links TRBV10-3 to TRBJ1-5, with D hard to call. Germline CDR1 and CDR2: ENHRY and SYGVKD. The CDR3 spans 13 residues. Trimming removed 10 bases from V and 0 bases from J, with 10 bases in between. CDR3 DNA: TGTGCCACGAGGACGGCTAGCAATCAGCCCCAGCATTTT. It codes for CATRTASNQPQHF.

In nucleotides, the CDR3 is TGTGCCAGCAGCCTTGATGGGGTCCAGCCCCAGCATTTT. Translating gives CASSLDGVQPQHF. This chain links TRBV11-3 with TRBJ1-5; D is unclear. The CDR3 has 13 residues. Trimming took 5 bases from V and 7 from J, leaving 12 bases between them. CDR1 is SGHNT and CDR2 is YENEEA in the germline V gene.

DNA for the CDR3: TGTGCCAGCAGTTTACCTTTTTACGAGCAGTACTTC. This gives the protein CASSLPFYEQYF. This chain joins TRBV28 and TRBJ2-7, with unresolved D. The CDR3 totals 12 residues. V lost 2 bases and J lost 4, with 6 bases in between. Germline V lookup: CDR1 MDHEN, CDR2 SYDVKM.

The genes are TRBV29-1 and TRBJ1-6; a weak D match, TRBD1 (6 bases). Germline CDR1 reads SQVTM; CDR2 reads ANQGSEA. V was trimmed by 6 bases and J by 0 bases, leaving 12 bases between them. The CDR3 is 15 amino acids. The CDR3 nucleotides are TGCAGCGTGAGACAGGACAGCTCCTATAATTCACCCCTCCACTTT. Protein product: CSVRQDSSYNSPLHF.

This clone has only a few counts. The chain is built from TRBV2 and TRBJ1-1; no reliable D call. The ends were cut back, 7 bases at V and 0 bases at J, with 9 bases in the middle. The CDR3 length is 13 residues. The V gene's germline CDR1 is SNHLY and CDR2 FYNNEI. The CDR3 loop reads CASIDIMNTEAFF. The DNA for the CDR3 is TGTGCCAGCATAGACATAATGAACACTGAAGCTTTCTTT.

The J gene is TRBJ1-2, the V gene TRBV7-2; TRBD1 might be the D (5 bases). The CDR3 is 16 residues long. In germline, CDR1 is SGHTA, CDR2 FQGNSA. The ends were cut back, 1 base at V and 4 bases at J, with 16 bases in the middle. The CDR3, as DNA: TGTGCCAGCAGCTTAGATATCGCGGGACTGGGCTATGGCTACACCTTC. Amino acid sequence: CASSLDIAGLGYGYTF.

This clone was detected once. J is TRBJ1-1 and V is TRBV14; possible D gene TRBD1, 5 bases. This CDR3 has 16 residues. V lost 4 bases and J 1 base, leaving 16 bases between the germline ends. Germline V gives CDR1 SGHDN, CDR2 FVKESK. CDR3 sequence reads: CASSPFGGMTNTEAFF. The DNA for the CDR3 is TGTGCCAGCAGCCCCTTTGGGGGGATGACGAACACTGAAGCTTTCTTT. The full variable domain, in which reference TRBV14 and TRBJ1-1 provide the parts outside the CDR3, is EAGVTQFPSHSVIEKGQTVTLRCDPISGHDNLYWYRRVMGKEIKFLLHFVKESKQDESGMPNNRFLAERTGGTYSTLKVQPAELEDSGVYFCASSPFGGMTNTEAFFGQGTRLTVV.

The chain uses TRBV7-9 and TRBJ2-3; 11 bases align to TRBD2. CDR3 length equals 16 residues. J lost 6 bases, V lost 3 bases, and 8 bases had no gene match. Germline lookup yields CDR1 SEHNR and CDR2 FQNEAQ (reference sequence). The CDR3 sequence: CASSFSGGADRDTQYF. The CDR3 DNA follows: TGTGCCAGCAGCTTTAGCGGGGGGGCCGATCGGGATACGCAGTATTTT.

J is TRBJ2-1 and V is TRBV6-5; 11 bases align to TRBD2. Germline CDR1 and CDR2: MNHEY and SVGAGI. There are 15 residues in the CDR3. V shed 5 bases and J 3 bases; nucleotides not matched to a gene: 3. The CDR3 nucleotides are TGTGCCAGCAGTAAACTAGCGGGGGTCTACAATGAGCAGTTCTTC. It translates to CASSKLAGVYNEQFF.

The genes are TRBV2 and TRBJ1-5, with D uncertain. This CDR3 comprises 13 residues. Germline lookup yields CDR1 SNHLY and CDR2 FYNNEI. The V end lost 8 bases, the J end lost 2 bases, and 10 bases lay between the germline ends. As DNA, the CDR3 is TGTGCCAGCTCTAGTTTTGGCAATCAGCCCCAGCATTTT. Translated, it gives CASSSFGNQPQHF.